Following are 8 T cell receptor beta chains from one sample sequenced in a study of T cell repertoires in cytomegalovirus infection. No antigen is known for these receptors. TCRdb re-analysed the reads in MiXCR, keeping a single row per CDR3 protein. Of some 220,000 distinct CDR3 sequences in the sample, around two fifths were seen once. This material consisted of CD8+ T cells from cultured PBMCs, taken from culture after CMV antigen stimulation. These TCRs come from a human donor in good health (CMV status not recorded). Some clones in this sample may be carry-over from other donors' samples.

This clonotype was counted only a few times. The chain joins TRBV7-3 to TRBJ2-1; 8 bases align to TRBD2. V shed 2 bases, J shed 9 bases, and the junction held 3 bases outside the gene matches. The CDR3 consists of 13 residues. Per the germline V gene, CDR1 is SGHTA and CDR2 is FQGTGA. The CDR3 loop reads CASSLRGGIEQFF. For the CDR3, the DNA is TGTGCCAGCAGCTTACGGGGGGGCATTGAGCAGTTCTTC.

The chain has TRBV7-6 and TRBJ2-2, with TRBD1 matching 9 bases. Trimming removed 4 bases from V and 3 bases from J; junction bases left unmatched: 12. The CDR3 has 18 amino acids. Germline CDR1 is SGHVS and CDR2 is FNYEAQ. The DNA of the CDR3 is TGTGCCAGCAGCTCGACGGACACAGGGGGCAGGTACACCGGGGAGCTGTTTTTT. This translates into CASSSTDTGGRYTGELFF.

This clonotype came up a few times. The CDR3 reads CASSIRGGEAFF. Written as DNA, the CDR3 is TGTGCCAGCAGCATCAGGGGGGGAGAAGCTTTCTTT. The V call is TRBV7-3, the J call TRBJ1-1, with TRBD1 matching over 7 bases. The germline CDR1 and CDR2 sequences are SGHTA and FQGTGA. The V segment lost 5 bases and the J segment 8 bases; nucleotides outside the gene matches: 5. This CDR3 spans 12 amino acids. The full variable domain, its missing parts supplied by reference TRBV7-3 and TRBJ1-1, is GAGVSQTPSNKVTEKGKYVELRCDPISGHTALYWYRQSLGQGPEFLIYFQGTGAADDSGLPNDRFFAVRPEGSVSTLKIQRTERGDSAVYLCASSIRGGEAFFGQGTRLTVV.

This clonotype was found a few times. Here the CDR3 reads CASRGLAGDLYNEQFF. The CDR3 DNA follows: TGTGCCAGCAGGGGACTAGCGGGAGACCTCTACAATGAGCAGTTCTTC. This chain joins TRBV2 and TRBJ2-1; TRBD2 matches at 14 bases. This CDR3 has 16 residues. The germline CDR1 and CDR2 sequences are SNHLY and FYNNEI. V lost 6 bases to trimming and J lost 3 bases; unmatched junction nucleotides: 4.

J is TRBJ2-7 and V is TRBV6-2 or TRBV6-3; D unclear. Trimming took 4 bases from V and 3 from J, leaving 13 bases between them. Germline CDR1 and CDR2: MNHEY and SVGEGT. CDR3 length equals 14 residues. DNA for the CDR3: TGTGCCAGCAGTTGGTCAGATCTCAGCTACGAGCAGTACTTC. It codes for CASSWSDLSYEQYF.

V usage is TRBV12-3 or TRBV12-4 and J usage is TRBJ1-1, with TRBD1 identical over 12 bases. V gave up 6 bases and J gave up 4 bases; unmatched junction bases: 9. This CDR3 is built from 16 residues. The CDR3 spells CASSYGTGGAGTEAFF. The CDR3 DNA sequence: TGTGCCAGCAGCTATGGGACAGGGGGCGCGGGCACTGAAGCTTTCTTT.

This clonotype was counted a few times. DNA of the CDR3: TGTGCCAGCAGTGAAGCGGGGGGGGAAACGGATACGCAGTATTTT. Its protein product is CASSEAGGETDTQYF. The J gene is TRBJ2-3, the V gene TRBV2; 7 bases match TRBD2. The CDR3 sequence is 15 residues long. Trimming cost V 0 bases and J 6 bases; bases outside gene matches: 6. Germline values: CDR1 SNHLY, CDR2 FYNNEI.

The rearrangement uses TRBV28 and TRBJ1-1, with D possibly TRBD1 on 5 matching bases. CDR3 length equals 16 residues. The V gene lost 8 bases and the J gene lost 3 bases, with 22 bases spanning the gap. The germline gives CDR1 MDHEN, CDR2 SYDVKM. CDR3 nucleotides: TGTGCCAGCCCGGGCAGGGAAGTAACTAAGCACACTGAAGCTTTCTTT. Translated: CASPGREVTKHTEAFF.